The sequence of this TCR beta chain was determined in a study of T cells in Graves' hyperthyroidism and ophthalmopathy. RNA transcripts were the template for amplifying TCR beta CDR3 regions. HTBI primers drove first-round RT-PCR of the TCR CDR3. From the multiplex PCR reads, TCRdb called clonotypes with MiXCR, one entry per CDR3 protein. The sample contains approximately 620,000 distinct CDR3 sequences, around 14% of which appear only once. PBMCs were obtained from roughly 10 ml fresh peripheral blood. Germline V gene sequence: CDR1 MNHNS, CDR2 SASEGT. V was clipped by 5 bases and J by 0 bases, with 12 bases between them. The CDR3 loop spans 15 amino acids. Findings and caveats of the study: Ophthalmopathy and stable hyperthyroidism were separated by a 13 V-J model.

At least ten counts were recorded for this clonotype. The antigen is not known. The chain couples TRBV6-1 to TRBJ2-3; TRBD1 is a possible D gene (6 bases). Sequencing was carried out using blood. This clonotype originated in a woman under 40 with Graves' hyperthyroidism that later progressed to Graves' ophthalmopathy. CDR3 DNA sequence: TGTGCCAGCAGTCCGAGACAGGCTAGCACAGATACGCAGTATTTT. Its protein product is CASSPRQASTDTQYF.